Following are 5 T cell receptor beta chains from one sample sequenced in a study of blood T cell repertoires in COVID-19. Sequencing used immunoSEQ multiplex PCR; TCRdb keeps in-frame clones, though not all of them. In the table there are about 300,000 clones, 86% of which are singletons. Sample: peripheral blood. The receptors originated from a woman in her forties or fifties with acute or convalescent COVID-19.

This clone turned up a few times. The rearrangement links TRBV28 to TRBJ2-5; 7 positions match TRBD1. From germline, CDR1 is MDHEN and CDR2 SYDVKM. This CDR3 is 14 amino acids long. V was pared by 4 bases and J by 5 bases, with 7 bases of the junction left unmatched. The CDR3 sequence is CASSSPTGPETQYF. In nucleotides, the CDR3 is TGTGCCAGCAGTTCCCCGACAGGGCCGGAGACCCAGTACTTC.

This clone is a singleton in its sample. The chain employs TRBV7-9 and TRBJ1-1, with D uncertain. Germline values: CDR1 SEHNR, CDR2 FQNEAQ (reference sequence). The length of the CDR3 is 14 residues. Trimming removed 6 bases from V and 5 bases from J, with 16 bases in between. In DNA form, the CDR3 reads TGTGCCAGCAGTCGTCTGTCAGAAAGAACTGAAGCTTTCTTT. Translating it yields CASSRLSERTEAFF.

V gene TRBV4-2 combines with J gene TRBJ2-6; TRBD1 is a possible D gene (6 bases). In germline, CDR1 is LGHNA, CDR2 YNFKEQ. The V end was cut by 3 bases, the J end by 2 bases, with 8 bases between. The CDR3 sequence is 15 residues long. CDR3 sequence (DNA): TGTGCCAGCAGCCAGGGACAAGCTGGGGCCAACGTCCTGACTTTC. Its protein is CASSQGQAGANVLTF.

This sequence joins TRBV19 and TRBJ1-5; 12 nucleotides align to TRBD1. J gave up 6 bases and V 4 bases, and 10 bases lay outside the gene matches. The CDR3 is made up of 17 amino acids. CDR1 and CDR2 (germline): LNHDA, SQIVND (reference sequence). DNA for the CDR3: TGTGCCAGTAGTACCGGGACAGGGGGCGCTTTCGGTCAGCCCCAGCATTTT. It specifies CASSTGTGGAFGQPQHF.

In nucleotides, the CDR3 is TGTGCCAGCAGCCCCAGGGTCAATCAGCCCCAGCATTTT. Its translation: CASSPRVNQPQHF. The V and J genes are TRBV27 and TRBJ1-5; TRBD1 might be the D (5 bases). Germline V gives CDR1 MNHEY, CDR2 SMNVEV (reference sequence). Trimming cost V 6 bases and J 3 bases, with 9 bases left between them. The CDR3 has 13 amino acids.